The 4 T cell receptor beta chains listed next were all sequenced from one sample in a study of response to subunit inactivated influenza vaccine. TCRdb processed the RT-PCR reads anew with MiXCR; each CDR3 protein has one entry. Of more than 550,000 distinct CDR3 sequences in the sample, 10% to 12% are singletons; the top ten hold 8% to 13%. The data were also submitted as part of a second study, on T cells expressing NK-cell markers. That source notes: Production of TCR beta cDNA relied on 5'RACE template switching with UMIs.

This sample comprised PBMCs from blood, obtained on the day of vaccination. The receptors shown here come from a man in his fifties or sixties who received an inactivated influenza vaccine.

V gene TRBV6-5 combines with J gene TRBJ2-3; 10 bases map to TRBD2. The CDR3 contains 15 residues. Losses at the gene ends were 4 bases for V and 9 bases for J; bases not matched to a gene: 10. Germline lookup yields CDR1 MNHEY and CDR2 SVGAGI. Here the CDR3 DNA reads TGTGCCAGCAGTTCCCTAGCGGGGGCGCGCCGAACGCAGTATTTT. Amino acids: CASSSLAGARRTQYF.

This clonotype has more than one count but fewer than ten. The rearrangement joins TRBV12-3 or TRBV12-4 to TRBJ1-2; 10 nucleotides agree with TRBD1. This CDR3 contains 14 residues. J gave up 1 base and V 6 bases, and 2 bases lay outside the gene matches. The CDR3 reads CASRGQGGNYGYTF. CDR3 DNA sequence: TGTGCCAGCAGAGGACAGGGGGGTAACTATGGCTACACCTTC.

V gene TRBV6-1 combines with J gene TRBJ2-3; D is perhaps TRBD1 (5 bases). The CDR3 has 15 amino acids. The V end was cut by 6 bases, the J end by 4 bases, with 17 bases between. CDR1 and CDR2 from the germline V gene are MNHNS and SASEGT. The CDR3 spells CASSDGHPRADTQYF. CDR3 bases: TGTGCCAGCAGCGACGGACACCCTCGGGCAGATACGCAGTATTTT.

The V and J genes are TRBV30 and TRBJ2-3; D gene unclear. The V end was cut by 5 bases, the J end by 0 bases, with 6 bases between. The CDR3 has 12 amino acids. Germline V gene sequence: CDR1 GTSNPN, CDR2 SVGIG (reference sequence). The CDR3 loop reads CAWVRSTDTQYF. The CDR3 DNA is TGTGCCTGGGTCCGAAGCACAGATACGCAGTATTTT.